A selection of T cell receptor beta chains follows, all from one sample in a study of blood T cell repertoires in COVID-19. Libraries were prepared by immunoSEQ multiplex PCR; TCRdb keeps only in-frame clonotypes and omits some of them. Here the sample spans fewer than 650,000 clones, 70% to 90% being singletons. Sample: peripheral blood. The receptors originated from a woman aged 50 to 60 with COVID-19, enrolled during active disease. Both conserved end residues are part of each CDR3. D genes are given only for firm matches. Some rows have no size entry. The others give once, few or many, or a class for an expanded clone.

>TRBJ2-7|TRBV12-3/TRBV12-4|TRBD1|.
CASSPGTGAEQYF
TGTGCCAGCAGTCCCGGGACAGGAGCCGAGCAGTACTTC
>TRBJ2-2|TRBV9|TRBD1|.
CASSLRSGTGGSGTGELFF
TGTGCCAGCAGCCTTCGATCCGGGACAGGGGGCTCAGGGACCGGGGAGCTGTTTTTT
>TRBJ2-1|TRBV5-4|TRBD2|once
CASTAGGRDEQFF
TGTGCCAGCACGGCGGGGGGGAGGGATGAGCAGTTCTTC
>TRBJ1-2|TRBV5-1|.|few
CASSWDIDGYTF
TGCGCCAGCAGCTGGGACATTGATGGCTACACCTTC
>TRBJ2-1|TRBV5-1|TRBD1|.
CASSFGTGYVGNEQFF
TGCGCCAGCAGCTTTGGGACAGGGTACGTAGGCAATGAGCAGTTCTTC
>TRBJ2-4|TRBV5-4|TRBD1|.
CASSLGGTERNIQYF
TGTGCCAGCAGCTTGGGGGGGACAGAAAGAAACATTCAGTACTTC
>TRBJ2-1|TRBV6-1|TRBD2|.
CASSELRGGWNEQFF
TGTGCCAGCAGTGAACTCCGGGGGGGGTGGAATGAGCAGTTCTTC
>TRBJ1-4|TRBV9|.|.
CASSGQYNEKLFF
TGTGCCAGCAGCGGACAGTATAATGAAAAACTGTTTTTT
>TRBJ1-3|TRBV11-2|.|.
CASRVAGNTIYF
TGTGCCAGCCGGGTAGCAGGAAACACCATATATTTT
>TRBJ2-7|TRBV2|TRBD1|once
CASSATPGGEQYF
TGTGCCAGCAGCGCTACCCCAGGGGGCGAGCAGTACTTC
>TRBJ1-3|TRBV5-1|.|.
CASSLGGHHSGNTIYF
TGCGCCAGCAGCTTGGGGGGACACCACTCTGGAAACACCATATATTTT
>TRBJ1-2|TRBV5-1|TRBD1|.
CASSSNSGTGGYGYTF
TGCGCCAGCAGCTCCAATTCCGGGACAGGGGGCTATGGCTACACCTTC
>TRBJ1-5|TRBV5-6|.|.
CASSLAGSGAQHF
TGTGCCAGCAGCTTGGCCGGTTCGGGAGCCCAGCATTTT
>TRBJ1-1|TRBV5-4|.|once
CASSLGPRLGVTEAFF
TGTGCCAGCAGCTTGGGTCCTAGACTAGGAGTCACTGAAGCTTTCTTT
>TRBJ1-1|TRBV2|.|.
CASNYAGVNTEAFF
TGTGCCAGCAATTATGCAGGGGTGAACACTGAAGCTTTCTTT
>TRBJ2-1|TRBV13|TRBD2|.
CASSSNPGLVLHEQFF
TGTGCCAGCAGCTCAAACCCGGGACTAGTATTACATGAGCAGTTCTTC
>TRBJ2-1|TRBV29-1|.|.
CSVSGRFRRAPNEQFF
TGCAGCGTTAGTGGTCGGTTTCGGCGGGCTCCCAATGAGCAGTTCTTC